This entry describes one T cell receptor (beta chain). The data derive from a study of blood T cell repertoires in COVID-19. Study in general: Sites across the United States, Italy and Spain contributed samples from acute and convalescent COVID-19.

The CDR3 is 13 amino acids. V lost 5 bases, J lost 5 bases, and 15 bases lay in between. CDR1 is SQVTM, CDR2 ANQGSEA, per germline. Assay used: immunoSEQ multiplex PCR; TCRdb lists only in-frame clones, some missing. This sample has about 150,000 clones, with roughly 80% found just once. Sequenced material: PBMCs or T cells enriched from blood (not recorded which). The V and J genes are TRBV29-1 and TRBJ2-5; D perhaps matches TRBD1 (5 bases). The sequence was collected from a man aged 45-65 years who had recovered from COVID-19. CDR3 residues: CSVQGLGLETQYF. For the CDR3, the DNA is TGCAGCGTTCAGGGCTTGGGTTTGGAGACCCAGTACTTC.